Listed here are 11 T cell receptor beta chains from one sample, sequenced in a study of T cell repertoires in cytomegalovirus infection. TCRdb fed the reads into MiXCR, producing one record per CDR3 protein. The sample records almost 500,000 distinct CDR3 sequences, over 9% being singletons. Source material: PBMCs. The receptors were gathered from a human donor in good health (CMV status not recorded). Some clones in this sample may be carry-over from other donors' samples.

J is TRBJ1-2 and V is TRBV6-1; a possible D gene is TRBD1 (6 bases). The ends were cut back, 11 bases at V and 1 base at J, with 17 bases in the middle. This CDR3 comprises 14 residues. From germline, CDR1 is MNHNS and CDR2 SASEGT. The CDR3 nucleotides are TGTGCCTCCTTTTTAGGGGGTCTTAACTATGGCTACACCTTC. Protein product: CASFLGGLNYGYTF.

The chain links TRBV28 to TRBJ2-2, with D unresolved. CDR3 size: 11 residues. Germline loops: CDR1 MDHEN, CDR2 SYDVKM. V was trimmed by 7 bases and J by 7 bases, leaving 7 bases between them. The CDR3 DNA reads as TGTGCCAGCAAGTCGAACGGGGAGCTGTTTTTT. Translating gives CASKSNGELFF.

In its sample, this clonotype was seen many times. Written as DNA, the CDR3 is TGTGCCAGCAGCACATCGGGACAGCCGTATAGCAATCAGCCCCAGCATTTT. Its translation is CASSTSGQPYSNQPQHF. The chain uses TRBV7-2 and TRBJ1-5; TRBD1 matches at 7 bases. Germline V CDR1 and CDR2: SGHTA, FQGNSA. Losses at the gene ends were 5 bases for V and 0 bases for J; bases not matched to a gene: 10. This CDR3 has 17 residues. The whole variable domain, filled in from reference TRBV7-2 and TRBJ1-5, reads GAGVSQSPSNKVTEKGKDVELRCDPISGHTALYWYRQSLGQGLEFLIYFQGNSAPDKSGLPSDRFSAERTGGSVSTLTIQRTQQEDSAVYLCASSTSGQPYSNQPQHFGDGTRLSIL.

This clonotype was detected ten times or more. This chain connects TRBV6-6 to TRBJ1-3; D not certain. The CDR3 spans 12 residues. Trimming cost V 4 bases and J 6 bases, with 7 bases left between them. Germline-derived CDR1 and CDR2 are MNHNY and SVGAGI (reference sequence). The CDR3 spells CASSFLENTIYF. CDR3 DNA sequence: TGTGCCAGCAGTTTTCTTGAAAACACCATATATTTT.

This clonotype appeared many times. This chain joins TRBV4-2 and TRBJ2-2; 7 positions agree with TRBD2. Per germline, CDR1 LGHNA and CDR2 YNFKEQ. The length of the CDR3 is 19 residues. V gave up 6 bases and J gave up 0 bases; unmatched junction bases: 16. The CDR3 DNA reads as TGTGCCAGCAGTCCTACCTTAGGGAGCGGGGTAACGAACACCGGGGAGCTGTTTTTT. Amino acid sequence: CASSPTLGSGVTNTGELFF.

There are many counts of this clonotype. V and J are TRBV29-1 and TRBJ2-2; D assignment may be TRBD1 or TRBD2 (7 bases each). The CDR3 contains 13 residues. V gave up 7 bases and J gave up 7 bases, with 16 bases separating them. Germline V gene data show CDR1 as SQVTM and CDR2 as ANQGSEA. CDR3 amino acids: CSGDRAGDGELFF. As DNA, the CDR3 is TGCAGCGGCGACAGGGCGGGAGACGGGGAGCTGTTTTTT.

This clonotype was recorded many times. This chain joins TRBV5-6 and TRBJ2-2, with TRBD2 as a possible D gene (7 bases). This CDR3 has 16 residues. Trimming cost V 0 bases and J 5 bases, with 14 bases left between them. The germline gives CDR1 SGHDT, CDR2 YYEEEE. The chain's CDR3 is CASSLVSGGRTGELFF. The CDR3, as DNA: TGTGCCAGCAGCTTGGTTTCGGGGGGCCGGACCGGGGAGCTGTTTTTT.

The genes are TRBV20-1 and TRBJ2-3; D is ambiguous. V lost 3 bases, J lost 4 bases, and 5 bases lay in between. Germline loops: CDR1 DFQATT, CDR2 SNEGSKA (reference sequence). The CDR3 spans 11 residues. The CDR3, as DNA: TGCAGTGCTAGTAATTCAGATACGCAGTATTTT. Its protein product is CSASNSDTQYF.

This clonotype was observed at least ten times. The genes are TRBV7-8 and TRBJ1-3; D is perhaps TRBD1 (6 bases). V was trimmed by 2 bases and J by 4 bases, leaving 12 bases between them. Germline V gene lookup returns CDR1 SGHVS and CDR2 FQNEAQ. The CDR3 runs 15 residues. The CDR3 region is CASSLSIGGGNTIYF. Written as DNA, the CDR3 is TGTGCCAGCAGCTTATCTATAGGGGGGGGAAACACCATATATTTT. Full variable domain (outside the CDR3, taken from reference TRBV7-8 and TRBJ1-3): GAGVSQSPRYKVAKRGQDVALRCDPISGHVSLFWYQQALGQGPEFLTYFQNEAQLDKSGLPSDRFFAERPEGSVSTLKIQRTQQEDSAVYLCASSLSIGGGNTIYFGEGSWLTVV.

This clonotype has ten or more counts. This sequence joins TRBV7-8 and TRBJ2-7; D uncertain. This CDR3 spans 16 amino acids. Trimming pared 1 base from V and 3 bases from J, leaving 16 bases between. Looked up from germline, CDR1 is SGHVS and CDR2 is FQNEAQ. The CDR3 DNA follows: TGTGCCAGCAGCTTAGTGGTAGTAATGATTCACTACGAGCAGTACTTC. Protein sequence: CASSLVVVMIHYEQYF.

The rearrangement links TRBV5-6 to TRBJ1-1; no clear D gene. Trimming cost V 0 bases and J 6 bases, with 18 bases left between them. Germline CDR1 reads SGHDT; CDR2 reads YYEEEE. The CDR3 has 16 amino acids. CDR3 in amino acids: CASSLDRTALSPEAFF. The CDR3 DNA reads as TGTGCCAGCAGCTTGGATAGGACGGCCCTTTCCCCTGAAGCTTTCTTT.